The entry below gives a single T cell receptor (beta chain) sequence along with its context. The target antigen is unknown. This specimen comes from a study of cytomegalovirus exposure and HLA in healthy donors. General observations from the study: Cytomegalovirus-associated TCR beta chains were listed, numbering more than 150. There were a few CMV-associated chains whose specificity for CMV antigens was confirmed in vitro. It was reported in a later analysis that an Asian-associated ancestry cluster showed fewer N-insertions than the 666-donor mean. In a later analysis, specific HLA alleles were associated with more than 15,000 TCR beta sequences at a 0.05 false discovery rate.

PCR involved 60 Vbeta and 13 Jbeta primers. Sequencing was performed with immunoSEQ multiplex PCR; in TCRdb, only in-frame clones are kept and a portion is missing. This table has about 130,000 clones, 65% to 80% appearing once. Material for sequencing was PBMCs. This TCR was sampled from a woman aged 18 to 35 in good health and CMV-seronegative.

CDR3 in amino acids: CASSYNRGGTDTQYF. The CDR3 DNA reads TGTGCCAGCAGTTACAACAGGGGTGGCACAGATACGCAGTATTTT. The genes are TRBV27 and TRBJ2-3; TRBD1 matches at 7 bases. J gave up 1 base and V 4 bases, and 5 bases lay outside the gene matches. CDR1 and CDR2 from the germline V gene are MNHEY and SMNVEV (reference sequence). CDR3 length: 15 residues.